Listed below are T cell receptor beta chains from one sample, sequenced in a study of cytotoxic CD8 clonotypes in ibrutinib-treated CLL. Using immunoSEQ multiplex PCR, the repertoire was profiled, and TCRdb retains in-frame clones only, with some absent. The sample carries roughly 250,000 clones, around 70% recorded once. Here the sequenced sample was PBMCs, taken after 24 months of ibrutinib treatment. These receptors were taken from a human donor with chronic lymphocytic leukemia. CDR3s include the opening cysteine and the closing phenylalanine or tryptophan. A D gene is named only where the DNA matches it firmly. The listing skips clone size in some rows; elsewhere it reads once, few, many or a size class.

. TRBJ1-2 TRBV9 . TGTGCCAGCAGCGCTCAAGAAGGCCGTGCCAGCTATGGCTACACCTTC CASSAQEGRASYGYTF
. TRBJ2-1 TRBV12-2 once TGTGCAAGTCGCTTAGGCGGGGGTCTAGCGGCCTACAATGAGCAGTTCTTC CASRLGGGLAAYNEQFF
. TRBJ2-4 TRBV27 once TGTGCCAGCAGTTTATCTTTCTCCCTGGGGGGCATTCAGTACTTC CASSLSFSLGGIQYF
. TRBJ2-5 TRBV27 . TGTGCCAGCAGTTTAGATCCGGACATTCAAGAGACCCAGTACTTC CASSLDPDIQETQYF
TRBD1 TRBJ2-7 TRBV14 . TGTGCCAGCAACGACAGGGGCGAGCAGTACTTC CASNDRGEQYF
. TRBJ2-2 TRBV7-9 few TGTGCCAGCAGCCCCATATCCACCTACACCGGGGAGCTGTTTTTT CASSPISTYTGELFF
. TRBJ2-7 TRBV6-1 . TGTGCCAGCAGTGAAGACAGGGAGAGATACGAGCAGTACTTC CASSEDRERYEQYF
. TRBJ1-5 TRBV19 . TGTGCCAGTAGTCGGTCGGTTAGGGATCAGCCCCAGCATTTT CASSRSVRDQPQHF
. TRBJ2-6 TRBV2 few TGTGCCAGCGGGGAACAGGGATCGGGGGCCAACGTCCTGACTTTC CASGEQGSGANVLTF
. TRBJ2-7 TRBV5-6 . TGTGCCAGCAGCTTGGTTAGGGGGTACGAGCAGTACTTC CASSLVRGYEQYF
TRBD1 TRBJ2-3 TRBV7-9 . TGTGCCAGCAGGTCTCGGTCGACAGGGGGCCCTTCAGATACGCAGTATTTT CASRSRSTGGPSDTQYF
. TRBJ2-7 TRBV15 few TGTGCCACCAGCAGGGGCAGCTCCTACGAGCAGTACTTC CATSRGSSYEQYF
. TRBJ2-1 TRBV7-8 . TGTGCCAGCAGCTTAAGCCACCGGGACTCGTACAATGAGCAGTTCTTC CASSLSHRDSYNEQFF
. TRBJ2-7 TRBV9 few TGTGCCAGCAGCGTATTTGGAGTCTCCTACGAGCAGTACTTC CASSVFGVSYEQYF
. TRBJ1-1 TRBV30 . TGTGCCTGGAGTAACAAGGAGGCACAGGGATGGTTCGGAGCTTTCTTT CAWSNKEAQGWFGAFF
TRBD2 TRBJ2-1 TRBV4-3 . TGCGCCAGCAGCCATGATCTAGCGGGGAACTACAATGAGCAGTTCTTC CASSHDLAGNYNEQFF
. TRBJ2-1 TRBV6-5 . TGTGCCAGCAGTTACTCGACGGCGCGGGAATACAATGAGCAGTTCTTC CASSYSTAREYNEQFF
. TRBJ1-1 TRBV7-2 many TGTGCCAGCAGCTTACAGACGGACGCTGAAGCTTTCTTT CASSLQTDAEAFF
. TRBJ2-2 TRBV6-5 . TGTGCCAGCAGTTGGGCGGCCACCGGGGAGCTGTTTTTT CASSWAATGELFF
. TRBJ2-5 TRBV5-1 . TGCGCCAGCAGATCCGTCGGGGCTGGACAAGAGACCCAGTACTTC CASRSVGAGQETQYF
. TRBJ2-7 TRBV28 once TGTGCCAGCAGTTTGGGATTAGCCGGTTCCTACGAGCAGTACTTC CASSLGLAGSYEQYF
. TRBJ1-1 TRBV28 few TGTGCCAGCAGGGAGGCAGGGACTGAAGCTTTCTTT CASREAGTEAFF
TRBD2 TRBJ2-3 TRBV27 . TGTGCCAGCAGTAAGTCGGCTAGCGGGAGCACAGATACGCAGTATTTT CASSKSASGSTDTQYF
. TRBJ1-5 TRBV10-2 few TGCGCCAGCAGGAAGAGTTGGGGGAGCAATCAGCCCCAGCATTTT CASRKSWGSNQPQHF
. TRBJ1-1 TRBV5-1 . TGCGCCAGCAGCTCACTAGGGGTCGGCACTGAAGCTTTCTTT CASSSLGVGTEAFF
. TRBJ1-5 TRBV28 . TGTGCCAGCAGTTTCGTTCGGGCAGGGGCGCTCCAATCTTACCAGCCCCAGCATTTT CASSFVRAGALQSYQPQHF
. TRBJ1-1 TRBV19 . TGTGCCAGTAGTAAACGTCTTCCAGTTGAAGCTTTCTTT CASSKRLPVEAFF
. TRBJ2-1 TRBV4-3 . TGCGCCAGCAGCCAAGAACTCTACAATGAGCAGTTCTTC CASSQELYNEQFF
TRBD2 TRBJ2-1 TRBV5-4 . TGTGCCTCAGGACTAGCGGGAGGTGGTGAGCAGTTCTTC CASGLAGGGEQFF
TRBD1 TRBJ1-2 TRBV18 . TGTGCCAGCTCACCGCGGACAGGGAACGACTATGGCTACACCTTC CASSPRTGNDYGYTF
TRBD1 TRBJ2-7 TRBV4-2 few TGTGCCAGCAGCCAACGGACAGGGAGCTACGAGCAGTACTTC CASSQRTGSYEQYF
. TRBJ2-7 TRBV28 many TGTGCCGCGAGGGGCGGGAATTCCTACGAGCAGTACTTC CAARGGNSYEQYF
TRBD1 TRBJ1-5 TRBV18 . TGTGCCAGCTCGACAGGGGAAAATCAGCCCCAGCATTTT CASSTGENQPQHF
. TRBJ1-2 TRBV6-6 few TGTGCCAGCAGTTCGAATATAGGCTACACCTTC CASSSNIGYTF